This is a list of T cell receptor beta chains from one sample in a study of regulatory and conventional T cells in RAG deficiency. Measured with immunoSEQ multiplex PCR; TCRdb has only the in-frame clones, and not every one. The data show under 35,000 clones, with 76% seen just once and around 3.4% held by the top ten. The sample also formed part of further work on regulatory T cells.

Material for sequencing was CD4+ effector T cells sorted from blood. The receptors come from a human donor in good health. The CDR3 runs from the conserved cysteine through the conserved F or W. The order of the fields is J gene, D gene, V gene, clone size, CDR3 protein, CDR3 DNA. A D gene is named only where the DNA matches it firmly. Expanded clones get a size class; other rows say once, few or many, or leave the size out.

>TRBJ2-5|-|TRBV5-1|-
CASRLQAVQETQYF
TGCGCCAGCAGGCTACAGGCTGTACAAGAGACCCAGTACTTC
>TRBJ2-3|-|TRBV29-1|-
CSVERTAADTQYF
TGCAGCGTTGAGAGGACCGCCGCCGATACGCAGTATTTT
>TRBJ2-3|TRBD1|TRBV7-2|-
CASSLQTGEGGTQYF
TGTGCCAGCAGCTTACAGACAGGGGAAGGAGGTACGCAGTATTTT
>TRBJ2-3|-|TRBV10-3|-
CAISERTVPPDTQYF
TGTGCCATCAGTGAGAGAACAGTGCCCCCAGATACGCAGTATTTT
>TRBJ1-2|TRBD1|TRBV6-1|-
CASSEWGTGFNYGYTF
TGTGCCAGCAGTGAATGGGGGACAGGGTTTAACTATGGCTACACCTTC
>TRBJ2-5|-|TRBV7-9|-
CASSSRTNEETQYF
TGTGCCAGCAGCTCGAGGACAAACGAAGAGACCCAGTACTTC
>TRBJ2-5|TRBD2|TRBV7-8|-
CASIRGAGGQSETQYF
TGTGCCAGCATCCGAGGCGCGGGGGGGCAGTCGGAGACCCAGTACTTC
>TRBJ2-3|-|TRBV6-6|-
CASSYGRGTDTQYF
TGTGCCAGCAGTTATGGTCGGGGTACAGATACGCAGTATTTT
>TRBJ1-1|-|TRBV5-1|-
CASSLGGDRRTEAFF
TGCGCCAGCAGCTTGGGCGGAGACAGGCGCACTGAAGCTTTCTTT
>TRBJ1-2|-|TRBV6-1|-
CASSEAAGGPNPNYGYTF
TGTGCCAGCAGTGAAGCGGCGGGAGGCCCTAATCCTAACTATGGCTACACCTTC
>TRBJ2-3|TRBD2|TRBV5-1|-
CASSPVAGGSTDTQYF
TGCGCCAGCAGCCCGGTGGCGGGGGGAAGCACAGATACGCAGTATTTT
>TRBJ1-2|-|TRBV28|-
CASSFGQLYGYTF
TGTGCCAGCAGTTTCGGGCAGCTCTATGGCTACACCTTC
>TRBJ2-7|TRBD2|TRBV4-1|once
CASSQATSGGYEQYF
TGCGCCAGCAGCCAAGCTACTAGCGGGGGGTACGAGCAGTACTTC
>TRBJ2-5|-|TRBV6-1|-
CASSPIGETQYF
TGTGCCAGCAGCCCAATAGGGGAGACCCAGTACTTC
>TRBJ2-7|-|TRBV5-6|few
CASSSSYEQYF
TGTGCCAGCAGTTCCTCCTACGAGCAGTACTTC
>TRBJ2-1|TRBD1|TRBV2|-
CASRGQERGNEQFF
TGTGCCAGCAGGGGACAGGAACGGGGTAATGAGCAGTTCTTC
>TRBJ2-7|-|TRBV4-1|-
CASSPSGSSSTEQYF
TGCGCCAGCAGCCCTTCGGGCAGTAGTTCTACCGAGCAGTACTTC
>TRBJ1-2|-|TRBV6-6|-
CASSTGGGYTF
TGTGCCAGCAGTACAGGTGGCGGCTACACCTTC
>TRBJ2-7|-|TRBV11-2|few
CASSWIQGYEQYF
TGTGCCAGCAGCTGGATACAGGGATACGAGCAGTACTTC
>TRBJ2-5|TRBD2|TRBV5-1|-
CASSKDPGGPETQYF
TGCGCCAGCAGCAAGGATCCGGGGGGGCCAGAGACCCAGTACTTC
>TRBJ1-6|-|TRBV10-3|-
CAISGDNSPLHF
TGTGCCATCAGTGGCGATAATTCACCCCTCCACTTT
>TRBJ1-5|-|TRBV6-6|-
CASSSDRGNQPQHF
TGTGCCAGCAGTTCGGACAGAGGCAATCAGCCCCAGCATTTT
>TRBJ1-2|-|TRBV7-2|-
CASSFAGVFGYTF
TGTGCCAGCAGCTTTGCAGGAGTCTTTGGCTACACCTTC
>TRBJ1-5|-|TRBV27|few
CASIFSPRGRNQPQHF
TGTGCCAGCATTTTCAGTCCCCGAGGTAGGAATCAGCCCCAGCATTTT
>TRBJ1-1|-|TRBV30|-
CAWSKTGLNTEAFF
TGTGCCTGGAGCAAGACAGGCTTAAACACTGAAGCTTTCTTT
>TRBJ2-2|TRBD1|TRBV5-1|few
CASSLGQGKAGELFF
TGCGCCAGCAGCTTGGGACAGGGGAAGGCCGGGGAGCTGTTTTTT
>TRBJ1-5|-|TRBV6-5|few
CASSYSQGSNQPQHF
TGTGCCAGCAGTTATTCCCAGGGGAGCAATCAGCCCCAGCATTTT
>TRBJ2-7|-|TRBV28|-
CATRTSYEQYF
TGTGCCACCCGAACCTCCTACGAGCAGTACTTC
>TRBJ2-3|TRBD2|TRBV5-1|-
CASSLGLAVSTDTQYF
TGCGCCAGCAGCTTGGGACTAGCGGTTAGCACAGATACGCAGTATTTT
>TRBJ1-2|-|TRBV5-6|-
CASTRGASGMWYGYTF
TGTGCCAGCACCCGAGGGGCCTCAGGGATGTGGTATGGCTACACCTTC
>TRBJ2-3|-|TRBV5-6|-
CASSANHGVSTDTQYF
TGTGCCAGCAGCGCCAACCACGGGGTTTCAACAGATACGCAGTATTTT
>TRBJ1-1|-|TRBV11-3|-
CASSNRGDTEAFF
TGTGCCAGCAGCAACCGAGGGGACACTGAAGCTTTCTTT
>TRBJ1-5|TRBD1|TRBV28|-
CASSYTGTGVRQPQHF
TGTGCCAGCAGTTATACCGGGACAGGGGTCCGTCAGCCCCAGCATTTT
>TRBJ2-3|-|TRBV14|-
CASSQPRGRGTDTQYF
TGTGCCAGCAGCCAACCCCGGGGGCGGGGGACAGATACGCAGTATTTT
>TRBJ2-7|TRBD1|TRBV28|-
CASSASGTGRRGIYEQYF
TGTGCCAGCAGTGCCTCCGGGACAGGGAGAAGAGGGATCTACGAGCAGTACTTC
>TRBJ1-2|-|TRBV5-4|few
CASSLTANYGYTF
TGTGCCAGCAGCTTGACCGCTAACTATGGCTACACCTTC
>TRBJ2-3|-|TRBV6-6|-
CASTPTVRQGGTQYF
TGTGCCAGCACCCCTACCGTCCGGCAGGGCGGTACGCAGTATTTT
>TRBJ1-6|-|TRBV4-2|few
CASSQEGGPGSYNSPLHF
TGTGCCAGCAGCCAAGAAGGAGGGCCGGGCTCCTATAATTCACCCCTCCACTTT
>TRBJ2-7|TRBD1|TRBV19|-
CASSIDGRQGDSYEQYF
TGTGCCAGTAGTATAGATGGGCGACAGGGGGATTCCTACGAGCAGTACTTC
>TRBJ1-4|-|TRBV5-1|few
CASSPDLANEKLFF
TGCGCCAGCAGCCCGGACTTAGCTAATGAAAAACTGTTTTTT
>TRBJ1-6|TRBD1|TRBV4-2|-
CASSQPDRGGSNSPLHF
TGTGCCAGCAGCCAACCCGACAGGGGGGGGAGTAATTCACCCCTCCACTTT
>TRBJ1-6|-|TRBV5-1|-
CASSPRFNSPLHF
TGCGCCAGCAGCCCTCGATTCAATTCACCCCTCCACTTT